A single sample is the source of the 18 T cell receptor beta chains below, sequenced in a study of T cells in Graves' hyperthyroidism and ophthalmopathy. Researchers amplified the TCR beta CDR3 regions from RNA transcripts. The HTBI primer set was used in a first-round RT-PCR of the TCR CDR3. Via MiXCR, TCRdb re-called the multiplex PCR reads, giving one row per CDR3 protein. The sample has about 270,000 distinct CDR3 sequences, less than 30% seen once. Sequenced input: blood. These receptors originate from a middle-aged man with Graves' hyperthyroidism that later progressed to Graves' ophthalmopathy.

This clonotype came up many times. The chain combines TRBV20-1 with TRBJ1-2; no definite D call. This CDR3 contains 14 residues. Trimming removed 1 base at V and 4 bases at J, with 13 bases between. Per the germline V gene, CDR1 is DFQATT and CDR2 is SNEGSKA (reference sequence). In DNA form, the CDR3 reads TGCAGTGCTAGAGGTGGAAGGTCTGTCTATGGCTACACCTTC. Amino acid sequence: CSARGGRSVYGYTF.

This clonotype was recorded many times. The V call is TRBV28, the J call TRBJ2-7, with 7 bases that match TRBD1. The trim removed 5 bases at V and 2 bases at J, leaving 12 bases unmatched. CDR1 and CDR2 from the germline V gene are MDHEN and SYDVKM. This CDR3 has 16 amino acids. The CDR3 bases are TGTGCCAGCAGTATACCCGAGACAGGGAAGCCCTACGAGCAGTACTTC. Protein sequence: CASSIPETGKPYEQYF.

This clonotype was observed a few times. V gene TRBV9 combines with J gene TRBJ2-3; D might be TRBD2 (7 bases). The germline gives CDR1 SGDLS, CDR2 YYNGEE. This CDR3 has 16 residues. Trimming removed 4 bases from V and 3 bases from J, with 18 bases in between. In DNA, the CDR3 is TGTGCCAGCAGCCCCCGTCGGGGGGCAGGAACAGATACGCAGTATTTT. Residues: CASSPRRGAGTDTQYF. The full variable domain, rest sourced from reference TRBV9 and TRBJ2-3, is DSGVTQTPKHLITATGQRVTLRCSPRSGDLSVYWYQQSLDQGLQFLIQYYNGEERAKGNILERFSAQQFPDLHSELNLSSLELGDSALYFCASSPRRGAGTDTQYFGPGTRLTVL.

The chain recombines TRBV28 with TRBJ2-2, with D unresolved. Trimming took off 3 bases at V and 6 bases at J, with 11 bases between the two ends. The CDR3 is 14 amino acids. Looked up from germline, CDR1 is MDHEN and CDR2 is SYDVKM. The CDR3 DNA follows: TGTGCCAGCAGTTTCCCGACAAGCCCCGGGGAGCTGTTTTTT. This gives the protein CASSFPTSPGELFF.

The sample holds many counts of this clonotype. The chain combines TRBV12-3 or TRBV12-4 with TRBJ1-1; no definite D call. Trimming pared 4 bases from V and 6 bases from J, leaving 9 bases between. This CDR3 is built from 12 residues. The CDR3 here is CASSWSFPEAFF. CDR3 sequence (DNA): TGTGCCAGCAGTTGGTCCTTCCCTGAAGCTTTCTTT.

The J gene is TRBJ2-1, the V gene TRBV6-2 or TRBV6-3, with D possibly being TRBD2 (6 bases). Deletions cut 5 bases from V and 3 bases from J, with 26 bases between. The CDR3 covers 19 residues. The germline gives CDR1 MNHEY, CDR2 SVGEGT. The CDR3 DNA reads TGTGCCAGCAGTCCTGGCAGGGTCGGGACTCTCTTAGTCTACAATGAGCAGTTCTTC. It encodes CASSPGRVGTLLVYNEQFF.

Ten or more counts support this clonotype. The DNA for the CDR3 is TGCAGCGTTGTTATGCGACTGAACTACGAGCAGTACTTC. This translates into CSVVMRLNYEQYF. V and J are TRBV29-1 and TRBJ2-7; D remains ambiguous. Germline V gives CDR1 SQVTM, CDR2 ANQGSEA. CDR3 length: 13 amino acids. Trimming took off 4 bases at V and 3 bases at J, with 13 bases between the two ends.

The sample holds many counts of this clonotype. This sequence joins TRBV30 and TRBJ1-5, with D uncertain. CDR1 GTSNPN and CDR2 SVGIG come from the germline V gene (reference sequence). This CDR3 comprises 14 residues. Trimming removed 3 bases from V and 4 bases from J, with 13 bases in between. CDR3 loop: CAWSLDGRNQPQHF. CDR3 sequence (DNA): TGTGCCTGGAGCTTGGACGGACGAAATCAGCCCCAGCATTTT.

This clonotype was found many times. V and J are TRBV27 and TRBJ1-1; D remains unclear. The CDR3 is 13 amino acids. V lost 6 bases and J 1 base, leaving 9 bases between the germline ends. Germline loops: CDR1 MNHEY, CDR2 SMNVEV (reference sequence). The CDR3 region has the DNA TGTGCCAGCAGGAGTTGGGGGAACACTGAAGCTTTCTTT. Protein product: CASRSWGNTEAFF.

This clonotype was recorded at least ten times. This chain joins TRBV7-2 and TRBJ2-7; D not resolved. The germline V and J ends were trimmed by 5 bases and 3 bases, with 11 bases remaining between them. Germline V gives CDR1 SGHTA, CDR2 FQGNSA. The CDR3 is 13 residues long. The CDR3 loop is CASSLSALYEQYF. CDR3 bases: TGTGCCAGCAGCCTAAGCGCCCTCTACGAGCAGTACTTC.

This clonotype was counted many times. This chain connects TRBV9 to TRBJ1-1; D is possibly TRBD1 (6 bases). The germline V gene encodes CDR1 SGDLS and CDR2 YYNGEE. The V gene lost 4 bases and the J gene lost 1 base, with 14 bases spanning the gap. The CDR3 contains 15 residues. CDR3 protein: CASSPMGQGNTEAFF. The DNA of the CDR3 is TGTGCCAGCAGCCCCATGGGACAAGGGAACACTGAAGCTTTCTTT.

This clonotype was recorded at least ten times. The chain recombines TRBV19 with TRBJ1-1, with D possibly being TRBD1 (5 bases). Per germline, CDR1 LNHDA and CDR2 SQIVND (reference sequence). V was trimmed by 5 bases and J by 1 base, leaving 8 bases between them. The CDR3 runs to 13 residues. CDR3 protein: CASSRDRNTEAFF. The CDR3 nucleotides are TGTGCCAGTAGTCGCGACAGGAACACTGAAGCTTTCTTT.

This clonotype was recorded many times. The rearrangement links TRBV12-5 to TRBJ2-4; 8 nucleotides match TRBD1. V lost 9 bases and J lost 5; bases outside the gene matches: 3. Germline assignment: CDR1 LGHNT and CDR2 FRNRAP. The CDR3 totals 12 residues. In DNA form, the CDR3 reads TGTGCTAGCAACAGGGGGGAAAACATTCAGTACTTC. Its protein is CASNRGENIQYF. The full variable domain, with the rest looked up from reference TRBV12-5 and TRBJ2-4, is DARVTQTPRHKVTEMGQEVTMRCQPILGHNTVFWYRQTMMQGLELLAYFRNRAPLDDSGMPKDRFSAEMPDATLATLKIQPSEPRDSAVYFCASNRGENIQYFGAGTRLSVL.

This clonotype was found many times. This chain uses TRBV20-1 with TRBJ2-2; D call uncertain. The CDR3 sequence is 15 residues long. Germline V gives CDR1 DFQATT, CDR2 SNEGSKA (reference sequence). Trimming shortened V by 0 bases and J by 3 bases, and 11 bases separated the two germline ends. The CDR3 region has the DNA TGCAGTGCTAGAGATGGAAGGTCATACACCGGGGAGCTGTTTTTT. Its translation: CSARDGRSYTGELFF.

This chain connects TRBV4-1 to TRBJ1-2; D is uncertain. This CDR3 comprises 14 residues. The ends were cut back, 3 bases at V and 2 bases at J, with 10 bases in the middle. Germline values: CDR1 MGHRA, CDR2 YSYEKL. The CDR3 nucleotides read TGCGCCAGCAGCCAGTGGCGGGAGAACTATGGCTACACCTTC. Translated: CASSQWRENYGYTF.

At least ten counts were recorded for this clonotype. V gene TRBV28 combines with J gene TRBJ1-1; the match to TRBD1 covers 7 bases. J was trimmed by 5 bases and V by 8 bases; bases with no gene match: 8. Germline V gene data show CDR1 as MDHEN and CDR2 as SYDVKM. The CDR3 covers 13 residues. The CDR3 sequence is CASRRQGRTEAFF. In nucleotides, the CDR3 is TGTGCCAGCCGGAGACAGGGACGGACTGAAGCTTTCTTT.

In this sample, this clonotype turned up many times. The chain has TRBV15 and TRBJ2-2; 10 positions agree with TRBD2. The junction had 9 bases not matched to a gene; V was cut back by 7 bases and J by 7 bases. Germline-derived CDR1 and CDR2 are LNHNV and YYDKDF (reference sequence). The length of the CDR3 is 15 residues. CDR3 nucleotide sequence: TGTGCCACCACTCCGGGACTAGCGAGAGGCGGGGAGCTGTTTTTT. Translation gives CATTPGLARGGELFF.

The rearrangement uses TRBV6-1 and TRBJ2-7, with D perhaps matching TRBD2 (5 bases). The CDR3 totals 12 residues. The germline V gene encodes CDR1 MNHNS and CDR2 SASEGT. Trimming left V 8 bases short and J 3 bases short, with 11 bases between. CDR3 DNA: TGTGCCAGCTGCCAGCGGAACTACGAGCAGTACTTC. Protein product: CASCQRNYEQYF.